This T cell receptor (beta chain) comes out of a study of identifying expanded T cells in peripheral blood. Germline values: CDR1 SGHTA, CDR2 FQGNSA. V lost 7 bases to trimming and J lost 0 bases, with 19 bases between them. This CDR3 comprises 17 residues. Produced via immunoSEQ multiplex PCR; TCRdb's table is partial and in-frame only. The sample lists about 85,000 clones, about 88% seen once, with about 20% in the top ten. This clone appeared once. V and J are TRBV7-2 and TRBJ1-3, with no clear D. The receptor comes from a person aged 18 to 75 in good health. The sample was blood. The CDR3 region is CASTRGRQEHSGNTIYF. The DNA of the CDR3 is TGTGCCAGCACCCGTGGGCGGCAGGAACACTCTGGAAACACCATATATTTT.